The 32 T cell receptor beta chains below all came from one sample that was sequenced in a study of graft-versus-host responses after intestinal transplantation. The method was immunoSEQ multiplex PCR; TCRdb's version includes in-frame clones alone and lacks a portion of them. The table shows some 62,000 clones, with approximately 90% occurring only once. No antigen has been assigned to these receptors. The sequencing here drew on unstimulated CD8+ T cells sorted from spleen or lymph node cells, taken before transplant. Receptors were obtained from a human donor who was the organ donor for an intestinal transplant.

This clone was seen just once. The chain has TRBV27 and TRBJ1-3, with D perhaps matching TRBD1 (6 bases). Trimming pared 5 bases from V and 7 bases from J, leaving 15 bases between. This CDR3 has 14 residues. Germline values: CDR1 MNHEY, CDR2 SMNVEV (reference sequence). CDR3 nucleotide sequence: TGTGCCAGCAGTCCCAGGGGAGGGTTCAACACCATATATTTT. It translates to CASSPRGGFNTIYF.

This clone has just one count. The DNA for the CDR3 is TGTGCCAGCAGCTTGGCAGGTAGCTCCTACAATGAGCAGTTCTTC. Residues: CASSLAGSSYNEQFF. The rearrangement links TRBV5-6 to TRBJ2-1; D remains unclear. Germline CDR1 SGHDT, CDR2 YYEEEE. With 0 bases removed from V and 0 bases from J, the gap between germline ends came to 7 bases. The CDR3 extends over 15 amino acids.

The chain couples TRBV7-9 to TRBJ2-1, with 7 bases fitting TRBD2. V lost 1 base and J lost 5; bases outside the gene matches: 5. Germline V lookup: CDR1 SEHNR, CDR2 FQNEAQ (reference sequence). The CDR3 totals 15 residues. CDR3 nucleotide sequence: TGTGCCAGCAGCTTAGGGCTAGCGGCAAACAATGAGCAGTTCTTC. Translated, it gives CASSLGLAANNEQFF.

The chain employs TRBV27 and TRBJ2-7, with 15 bases lining up with TRBD2. The length of the CDR3 is 19 residues. Germline V lookup: CDR1 MNHEY, CDR2 SMNVEV (reference sequence). V shed 5 bases and J 5 bases; nucleotides not matched to a gene: 16. The chain's CDR3 is CASSTNPGTSGRPRHEQYF. As DNA, the CDR3 is TGTGCCAGCAGTACAAATCCCGGGACTAGCGGGAGGCCCCGCCACGAGCAGTACTTC.

The J gene is TRBJ1-2, the V gene TRBV27, with 7 bases identical to TRBD1. From germline, CDR1 is MNHEY and CDR2 SMNVEV (reference sequence). The CDR3 has 13 amino acids. J lost 6 bases, V lost 3 bases, and 4 bases had no gene match. The CDR3 loop reads CASSFAGTDGYTF. As DNA, the CDR3 is TGTGCCAGCAGTTTCGCAGGGACAGATGGCTACACCTTC.

The chain employs TRBV5-1 and TRBJ2-1; 7 bases line up with TRBD2. Per germline, CDR1 SGHRS and CDR2 YFSETQ. The CDR3 consists of 14 residues. Trimming removed 2 bases from V and 4 bases from J; junction bases left unmatched: 3. The CDR3: CASSLAGTYNEQFF. The CDR3 DNA sequence: TGCGCCAGCAGCTTAGCGGGGACGTACAATGAGCAGTTCTTC.

CDR3 bases: TGTGCCATCAGTGAGCGGCGGGAGGGCCTTTATGAGCAGTTCTTC. It translates to CAISERREGLYEQFF. This rearrangement joins TRBV10-3 to TRBJ2-1; 9 bases agree with TRBD2. Germline values: CDR1 ENHRY, CDR2 SYGVKD. There are 15 residues in the CDR3. V gave up 2 bases and J gave up 8 bases; unmatched junction bases: 7.

This clone has a handful of counts. V and J are TRBV5-1 and TRBJ2-3; unclear D gene. Trimming took off 5 bases at V and 2 bases at J, with 6 bases between the two ends. This CDR3 is built from 12 residues. The germline CDR1 and CDR2 sequences are SGHRS and YFSETQ. CDR3 sequence: CASRFNTDTQYF. DNA for the CDR3: TGCGCCAGCAGATTTAACACAGATACGCAGTATTTT.

Worth noting for this clone: In the same sample, other DNA sequences code for this CDR3. This chain connects TRBV7-2 to TRBJ2-1; 7 nucleotides align to TRBD2. This CDR3 has 13 amino acids. Germline V gene lookup returns CDR1 SGHTA and CDR2 FQGNSA. V dropped 4 bases and J dropped 9; count of bases not matched to a gene: 6. For the CDR3, the DNA is TGTGCCAGCAGCTATGGGACTATCGGTGAGCAGTTCTTC. Translated, it gives CASSYGTIGEQFF.

The chain combines TRBV27 with TRBJ1-5, with 8 positions matching TRBD1. The CDR3 has 13 residues. Germline V CDR1 and CDR2: MNHEY, SMNVEV (reference sequence). The trim removed 4 bases at V and 5 bases at J, leaving 1 base unmatched. CDR3: CASSSRGHQPQHF. The CDR3 nucleotides are TGTGCCAGCAGTTCCAGGGGGCATCAGCCCCAGCATTTT.

The chain is built from TRBV28 and TRBJ2-5; 12 bases map to TRBD2. The CDR3 consists of 15 residues. J lost 4 bases, V lost 5 bases, and 5 bases had no gene match. Germline-derived CDR1 and CDR2 are MDHEN and SYDVKM. The DNA for the CDR3 is TGTGCCAGCAGTCGCCGACTAGCGGGGGTAGAGACCCAGTACTTC. Translation: CASSRRLAGVETQYF.

On this clone itself: A junction boundary mismatches the germline segment, possibly from a read error. J is TRBJ2-3 and V is TRBV13; 10 bases map to TRBD1. The CDR3 totals 16 residues. CDR1 and CDR2 (germline): PRHDT, FYEKMQ (reference sequence). The CDR3 nucleotides are TGTGCCAGCAGCCTAGGGACAGGGGCATTTTCAGATACGCAGTATTTT. This encodes CASSLGTGAFSDTQYF.

The rearrangement uses TRBV30 and TRBJ2-7; no firm D call. From germline, CDR1 is GTSNPN and CDR2 SVGIG (reference sequence). The CDR3 loop spans 14 amino acids. Trimming pared 2 bases from V and 2 bases from J, leaving 13 bases between. The chain's CDR3 is CAWSSLERTYEQYF. DNA for the CDR3: TGTGCCTGGAGTAGTTTGGAGAGGACCTACGAGCAGTACTTC.

The chain joins TRBV28 to TRBJ1-5; D is possibly TRBD1 (5 bases). Between the trimmed V and J ends, which lost 8 bases and 0 bases, there was a span of 17 bases. Germline V gives CDR1 MDHEN, CDR2 SYDVKM. The length of the CDR3 is 16 residues. The CDR3 DNA follows: TGTGCCAGCGGGCCCGACAGCCTTTATAGCAATCAGCCCCAGCATTTT. This translates into CASGPDSLYSNQPQHF.

The chain joins TRBV4-1 to TRBJ2-1, with TRBD2 identical over 8 bases. With 1 base clipped from V and 16 bases from J, the junction kept 18 bases outside the gene matches. CDR1 is MGHRA, CDR2 YSYEKL, per germline. This CDR3 is 16 amino acids long. Here the CDR3 DNA reads TGCGCCAGCAGCCAAGGGAAAGGGTTCGGGCGGGAGGCAAAATTCTTC. This codes for CASSQGKGFGREAKFF.

The rearrangement joins TRBV10-2 to TRBJ2-7; 9 nucleotides match TRBD1. With V trimmed by 4 bases and J by 1 base, 8 bases remained unmatched. CDR1 is WSHSY, CDR2 SAAADI, per germline. CDR3 size: 16 residues. The DNA for the CDR3 is TGCGCCAGCAGTGGAACTACAGGGGGCTTATCCTACGAGCAGTACTTC. This sequence encodes CASSGTTGGLSYEQYF.

This sequence joins TRBV6-1 and TRBJ1-2; no firm D call. Germline-derived CDR1 and CDR2 are MNHNS and SASEGT. This CDR3 region has 11 residues. The CDR3 DNA is TGTGGTACAGACGGATTCTATGGCTACACCTTC. Translation: CGTDGFYGYTF.

This clone was picked up one time. The rearrangement joins TRBV19 to TRBJ2-1; D is perhaps TRBD2 (5 bases). Trimming pared 1 base from V and 4 bases from J, leaving 8 bases between. There are 14 residues in the CDR3. In germline, CDR1 is LNHDA, CDR2 SQIVND (reference sequence). The DNA for the CDR3 is TGTGCCAGTAGTATAGGCGAGCGGTACAATGAGCAGTTCTTC. This sequence encodes CASSIGERYNEQFF.

This chain connects TRBV15 to TRBJ2-2; D may be TRBD2 (5 bases). The CDR3 is 17 amino acids. The germline V and J ends were trimmed by 3 bases and 1 base, with 15 bases remaining between them. Germline V lookup: CDR1 LNHNV, CDR2 YYDKDF (reference sequence). CDR3 DNA: TGTGCCACCAGCAGCAGGTCCAGACGGGAGAACACCGGGGAGCTGTTTTTT. Protein: CATSSRSRRENTGELFF.

About this clone: Different DNA sequences within this sample yield the same CDR3. The chain is built from TRBV7-6 and TRBJ1-3, with 7 positions matching TRBD1. The CDR3 runs to 15 residues. Trimming took 1 base from V and 2 from J; bases not matched to a gene: 2. Looked up from germline, CDR1 is SGHVS and CDR2 is FNYEAQ. DNA for the CDR3: TGTGCCAGCAGCTTAGGCCAGGGGGCTGGAAACACCATATATTTT. Residues: CASSLGQGAGNTIYF.

The V call is TRBV30, the J call TRBJ2-7; D might be TRBD2 (5 bases). CDR1 is GTSNPN, CDR2 SVGIG, per germline (reference sequence). With 5 bases removed from V and 8 bases from J, the gap between germline ends came to 19 bases. The CDR3 is 13 amino acids. The DNA of the CDR3 is TGTGCCTGGGATCCCATAAACGGGATCAAGCAGTACTTC. Translation: CAWDPINGIKQYF.

The chain carries TRBV5-1 and TRBJ2-5; TRBD2 is a possible D gene (5 bases). Germline assignment: CDR1 SGHRS and CDR2 YFSETQ. The CDR3 is 16 residues long. Trimming pared 7 bases from V and 1 base from J, leaving 20 bases between. The CDR3: CASSTETIPTQETQYF. CDR3 sequence (DNA): TGCGCCAGCTCCACCGAGACTATTCCCACCCAAGAGACCCAGTACTTC.

The gene calls are TRBV9 and TRBJ1-3; D uncertain. CDR1 is SGDLS and CDR2 is YYNGEE in the germline V gene. V lost 2 bases and J lost 0, with 9 bases in between. The CDR3 is 15 amino acids. CDR3 region: CASSVNADSGNTIYF. CDR3 DNA: TGTGCCAGCAGCGTTAACGCGGACTCTGGAAACACCATATATTTT.

The V and J genes are TRBV7-8 and TRBJ2-5; TRBD1 might be the D (6 bases). Trimming removed 2 bases at V and 5 bases at J, with 18 bases between. Germline CDR1 is SGHVS and CDR2 is FQNEAQ. The CDR3 totals 16 residues. CDR3 in DNA: TGTGCCAGCAGCTTATACCCCCTAACAGGGATGGAGACCCAGTACTTC. It encodes CASSLYPLTGMETQYF.

The J gene is TRBJ2-2, the V gene TRBV7-3, with 7 bases fitting TRBD2. CDR3 length equals 17 residues. The V segment lost 0 bases and the J segment 1 base; nucleotides outside the gene matches: 5. Germline loops: CDR1 SGHTA, CDR2 FQGTGA. CDR3 in DNA: TGTGCCAGCAGCTTAACGGTGTCTAGCGGGAACACCGGGGAGCTGTTTTTT. Translating gives CASSLTVSSGNTGELFF. The variable domain in full, completed from reference TRBV7-3 and TRBJ2-2, reads GAGVSQTPSNKVTEKGKYVELRCDPISGHTALYWYRQSLGQGPEFLIYFQGTGAADDSGLPNDRFFAVRPEGSVSTLKIQRTERGDSAVYLCASSLTVSSGNTGELFFGEGSRLTVL.

This clone has more than one count but fewer than ten. This chain joins TRBV4-1 and TRBJ1-5; 7 bases align to TRBD1. CDR3 length: 18 residues. Germline assignment: CDR1 MGHRA and CDR2 YSYEKL. Losses at the gene ends were 3 bases for V and 2 bases for J; bases not matched to a gene: 13. The CDR3: CASSHWNVWGTGNQPQHF. CDR3 coding DNA: TGCGCCAGCAGCCATTGGAACGTTTGGGGGACAGGCAATCAGCCCCAGCATTTT.

V usage is TRBV9 and J usage is TRBJ1-5; D is ambiguous. Germline CDR1 and CDR2: SGDLS and YYNGEE. V was cut by 0 bases and J by 4 bases, with 8 bases left in between. This CDR3 is 14 amino acids long. The CDR3 bases are TGTGCCAGCAGCGTAGGAGTCGGTAATCAGCCCCAGCATTTT. Its translation is CASSVGVGNQPQHF.

The V and J genes are TRBV19 and TRBJ2-2, with D unresolved. The CDR3 totals 14 residues. V was pared by 3 bases and J by 2 bases, with 7 bases between. Looked up from germline, CDR1 is LNHDA and CDR2 is SQIVND (reference sequence). The CDR3 loop is CASSMAANTGELFF. The CDR3 DNA follows: TGTGCCAGTAGTATGGCGGCCAACACCGGGGAGCTGTTTTTT.

This chain links TRBV9 with TRBJ2-1, with 7 bases that match TRBD1. V lost 4 bases and J lost 10; bases outside the gene matches: 17. Per germline, CDR1 SGDLS and CDR2 YYNGEE. The CDR3 has 16 residues. CDR3 DNA sequence: TGTGCCAGCAGCATCCAGACAGGGACCTTTTGGGAGGAGCAGTTCTTC. Its protein is CASSIQTGTFWEEQFF.

This chain connects TRBV19 to TRBJ1-1, with D perhaps TRBD1 (6 bases). Trimming cost V 1 base and J 0 bases, with 6 bases left between them. This CDR3 is built from 14 residues. CDR1 LNHDA and CDR2 SQIVND come from the germline V gene (reference sequence). The DNA for the CDR3 is TGTGCCAGTAGTATAGGACAGGTGAACACTGAAGCTTTCTTT. Its translation: CASSIGQVNTEAFF. Full variable domain (outside the CDR3, taken from reference TRBV19 and TRBJ1-1): DGGITQSPKYLFRKEGQNVTLSCEQNLNHDAMYWYRQDPGQGLRLIYYSQIVNDFQKGDIAEGYSVSREKKESFPLTVTSAQKNPTAFYLCASSIGQVNTEAFFGQGTRLTVV.

The chain is built from TRBV28 and TRBJ2-2; tentatively, D is TRBD2 (5 bases). V lost 6 bases, J lost 9 bases, and 14 bases lay in between. Germline V gene data show CDR1 as MDHEN and CDR2 as SYDVKM. This CDR3 comprises 13 residues. The CDR3 spells CASRPDLARELFF. CDR3 coding DNA: TGTGCCAGCAGGCCTGACTTAGCGAGGGAGCTGTTTTTT.

The count of this clone is one. CDR3 nucleotide sequence: TGTGCCAGCAGCCCGGGACAGGGCCCCTACGAGCAGTACTTC. Encoded protein: CASSPGQGPYEQYF. The V and J genes are TRBV7-9 and TRBJ2-7; the match to TRBD1 covers 9 bases. This CDR3 contains 14 residues. Germline CDR1 and CDR2: SEHNR and FQNEAQ (reference sequence). The V gene end was trimmed by 5 bases and the J gene end by 2 bases; junction bases not matched to a gene: 4.